This T cell receptor beta chain was profiled in a study of T-cell memory formation after mild COVID-19. cDNA libraries for TCR alpha and TCR beta, carrying sample barcodes and UMIs, came from 5'RACE with constant-segment primers. TCRdb passed the 5' RACE reads through MiXCR, listing each CDR3 protein once. The sample lists roughly 410,000 distinct CDR3 sequences, 20% to 25% occurring once. Trimming took off 0 bases at V and 1 base at J, with 8 bases between the two ends. The CDR3 is made up of 15 amino acids. CDR1 is SGHRS and CDR2 is YFSETQ in the germline V gene. The TCR sequence derives from an adult woman who had mild COVID-19 (a few samples of this study predate the infection). Cell type and time point are not known. Sequencing used PBMCs or a T cell subset sorted from them (not recorded which). V is TRBV5-1 and J is TRBJ1-5, with no clear D. The CDR3 nucleotides read TGCGCCAGCAGCTTGGATCACCGGAGCAATCAGCCCCAGCATTTT. Translation gives CASSLDHRSNQPQHF.